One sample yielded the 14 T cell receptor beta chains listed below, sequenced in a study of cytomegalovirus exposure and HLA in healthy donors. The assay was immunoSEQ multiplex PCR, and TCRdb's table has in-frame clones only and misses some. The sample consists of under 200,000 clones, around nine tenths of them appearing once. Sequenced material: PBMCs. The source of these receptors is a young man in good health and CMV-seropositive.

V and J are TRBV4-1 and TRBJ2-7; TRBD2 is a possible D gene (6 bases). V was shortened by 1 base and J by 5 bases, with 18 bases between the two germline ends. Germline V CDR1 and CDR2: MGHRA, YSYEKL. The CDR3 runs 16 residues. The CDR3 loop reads CASSQVIPGLEHEQYF. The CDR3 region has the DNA TGCGCCAGCAGCCAAGTTATCCCGGGACTCGAACACGAGCAGTACTTC.

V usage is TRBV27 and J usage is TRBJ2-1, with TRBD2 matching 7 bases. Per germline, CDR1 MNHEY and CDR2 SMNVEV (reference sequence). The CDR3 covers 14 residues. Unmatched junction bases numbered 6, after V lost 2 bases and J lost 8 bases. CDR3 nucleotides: TGTGCCAGCAGTTTAGCGGGAGTGTATTATGAGCAGTTCTTC. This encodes CASSLAGVYYEQFF.

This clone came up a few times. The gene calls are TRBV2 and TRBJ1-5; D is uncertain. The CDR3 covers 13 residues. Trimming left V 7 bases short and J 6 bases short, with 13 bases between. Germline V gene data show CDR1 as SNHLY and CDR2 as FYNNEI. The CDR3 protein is CASTGGGSQPQHF. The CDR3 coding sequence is TGTGCCAGCACGGGCGGAGGGAGTCAGCCCCAGCATTTT.

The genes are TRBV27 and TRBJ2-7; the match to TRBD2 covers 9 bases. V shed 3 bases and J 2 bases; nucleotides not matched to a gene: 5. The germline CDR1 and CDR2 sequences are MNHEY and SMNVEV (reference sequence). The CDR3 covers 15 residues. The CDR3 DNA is TGTGCCAGCAGTTTCGCGGGAGGGCCTGCCTACGAGCAGTACTTC. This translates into CASSFAGGPAYEQYF.

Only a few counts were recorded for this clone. CDR3 amino acids: CASSMVVGTSNYEQYF. In DNA, the CDR3 is TGTGCCAGTAGTATGGTAGTCGGGACTAGCAACTACGAGCAGTACTTC. This chain uses TRBV19 with TRBJ2-7; 9 bases match TRBD2. V gave up 3 bases and J gave up 3 bases; unmatched junction bases: 9. This CDR3 contains 16 residues. Germline CDR1 LNHDA, CDR2 SQIVND (reference sequence).

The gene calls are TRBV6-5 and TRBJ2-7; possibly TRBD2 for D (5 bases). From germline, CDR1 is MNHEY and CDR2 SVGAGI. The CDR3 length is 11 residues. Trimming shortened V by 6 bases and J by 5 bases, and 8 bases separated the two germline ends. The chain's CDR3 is CASSHGNEQYF. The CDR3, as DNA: TGTGCCAGCAGCCACGGGAACGAGCAGTACTTC.

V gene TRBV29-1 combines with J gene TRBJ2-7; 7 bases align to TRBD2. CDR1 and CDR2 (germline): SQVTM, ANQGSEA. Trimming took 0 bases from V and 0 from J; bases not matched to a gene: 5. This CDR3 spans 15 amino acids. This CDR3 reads CSVEDPGGSSYEQYF. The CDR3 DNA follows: TGCAGCGTTGAAGATCCAGGCGGGAGCTCCTACGAGCAGTACTTC.

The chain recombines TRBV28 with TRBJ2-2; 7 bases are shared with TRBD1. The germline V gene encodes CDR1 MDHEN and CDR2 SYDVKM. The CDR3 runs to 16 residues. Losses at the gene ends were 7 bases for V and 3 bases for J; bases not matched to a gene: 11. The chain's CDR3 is CASTNLGQFDTGELFF. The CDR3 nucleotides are TGTGCCAGCACCAACCTGGGACAGTTCGACACCGGGGAGCTGTTTTTT.

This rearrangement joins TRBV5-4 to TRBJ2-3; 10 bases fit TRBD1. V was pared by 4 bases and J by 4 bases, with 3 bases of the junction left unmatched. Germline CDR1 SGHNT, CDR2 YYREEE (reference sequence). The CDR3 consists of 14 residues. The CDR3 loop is CASSTGTGADTQYF. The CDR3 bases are TGTGCCAGCAGCACTGGGACAGGGGCAGATACGCAGTATTTT.

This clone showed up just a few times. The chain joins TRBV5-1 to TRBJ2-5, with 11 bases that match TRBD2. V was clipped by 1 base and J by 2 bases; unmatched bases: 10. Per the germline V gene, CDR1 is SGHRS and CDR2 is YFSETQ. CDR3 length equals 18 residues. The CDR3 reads CASSLRIPGLAAQETQYF. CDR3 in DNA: TGCGCCAGCAGCTTGAGAATACCGGGACTAGCGGCGCAAGAGACCCAGTACTTC.

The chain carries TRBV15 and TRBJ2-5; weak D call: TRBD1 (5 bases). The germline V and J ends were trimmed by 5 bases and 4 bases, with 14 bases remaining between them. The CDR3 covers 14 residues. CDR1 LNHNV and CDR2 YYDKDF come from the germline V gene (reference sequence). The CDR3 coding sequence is TGTGCCACCAGCCTAGACAGAGGTCGAGAGACCCAGTACTTC. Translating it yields CATSLDRGRETQYF.

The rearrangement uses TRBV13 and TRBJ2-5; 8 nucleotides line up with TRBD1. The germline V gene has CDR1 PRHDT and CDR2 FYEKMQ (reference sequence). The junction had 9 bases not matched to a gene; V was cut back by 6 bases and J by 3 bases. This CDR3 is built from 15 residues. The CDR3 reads CASRPSGTGEETQYF. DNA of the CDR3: TGTGCCAGCAGACCCTCGGGGACAGGCGAAGAGACCCAGTACTTC.

CDR3 region: CASSVDLAGPTDTQYF. As DNA, the CDR3 is TGTGCCAGCAGTGTCGACCTAGCGGGCCCCACAGATACGCAGTATTTT. The chain has TRBV27 and TRBJ2-3; 8 nucleotides line up with TRBD2. The CDR3 loop spans 16 amino acids. Unmatched junction bases numbered 9, after V lost 5 bases and J lost 2 bases. Germline V gene lookup returns CDR1 MNHEY and CDR2 SMNVEV (reference sequence).

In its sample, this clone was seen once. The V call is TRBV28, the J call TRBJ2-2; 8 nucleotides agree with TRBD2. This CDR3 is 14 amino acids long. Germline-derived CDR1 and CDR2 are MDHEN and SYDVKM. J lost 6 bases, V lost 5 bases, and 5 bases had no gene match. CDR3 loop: CASSMGLVPGELFF. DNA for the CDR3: TGTGCCAGCAGTATGGGACTAGTGCCCGGGGAGCTGTTTTTT.